The 8 T cell receptor beta chains in this list originate from one sample, sequenced in a study of memory CD4+ T cells and cytomegalovirus serostatus. The sort gate was single viable CD3+CD4+CD8-CD45RO+ cells for memory CD4+ T cells. Sequencing used immunoSEQ multiplex PCR; TCRdb keeps in-frame clones, though not all of them. The table has about 56,000 clones, about 80% seen once. Sequenced material: memory CD4+ T cells from blood. Receptors were obtained from an adult in good health and CMV-seronegative.

The chain employs TRBV14 and TRBJ1-1; no clear D. The CDR3 has 13 residues. Trimming pared 4 bases from V and 4 bases from J, leaving 10 bases between. Germline loops: CDR1 SGHDN, CDR2 FVKESK. The CDR3 spells CASSPLRATEAFF. CDR3 DNA: TGTGCCAGCAGCCCCTTAAGGGCCACTGAAGCTTTCTTT.

V usage is TRBV18 and J usage is TRBJ1-2; 12 bases line up with TRBD1. The CDR3 is 16 residues long. The V and J ends lost 3 bases and 8 bases, in that order; junction bases with no gene match: 10. CDR1 is KGHSH, CDR2 LQKENI, per germline. In nucleotides, the CDR3 is TGTGCCAGCTCACCCCCGGGACAGGGGGCGCTTGGCGGCTACACCTTC. The encoded protein is CASSPPGQGALGGYTF.

This clone has only one observation. This chain links TRBV19 with TRBJ2-1; 10 nucleotides align to TRBD2. Germline lookup yields CDR1 LNHDA and CDR2 SQIVND (reference sequence). The CDR3 is 16 amino acids. Germline trimming cut 3 bases from V and 3 bases from J; bases unmatched to any gene: 5. The CDR3 protein is CASSIYSGGNYNEQFF. In DNA, the CDR3 is TGTGCCAGTAGTATTTATAGCGGGGGGAACTACAATGAGCAGTTCTTC.

The chain is built from TRBV27 and TRBJ1-5; D call uncertain. V shed 0 bases and J shed 7 bases, with 7 bases lying between them. Germline lookup yields CDR1 MNHEY and CDR2 SMNVEV (reference sequence). CDR3 size: 13 residues. CDR3 nucleotide sequence: TGTGCCAGCAGTTTATCGTGGGAGCAGCCCCAGCATTTT. Amino acid sequence: CASSLSWEQPQHF.

The V call is TRBV19, the J call TRBJ2-1; no reliable D call. V was clipped by 5 bases and J by 1 base, with 12 bases between them. Germline V gene lookup returns CDR1 LNHDA and CDR2 SQIVND (reference sequence). The CDR3 spans 15 residues. The CDR3 is CASSLQLHSYNEQFF. DNA of the CDR3: TGTGCCAGTAGTCTTCAACTACATTCCTACAATGAGCAGTTCTTC.

This clone was counted a few times. V is TRBV9 and J is TRBJ1-1; D is unclear. The germline V and J ends were trimmed by 1 base and 5 bases, with 12 bases remaining between them. CDR1 SGDLS and CDR2 YYNGEE come from the germline V gene. The CDR3 runs 14 residues. CDR3 coding DNA: TGTGCCAGCAGCGTATCGCAAGTGCAGACTGAAGCTTTCTTT. It encodes CASSVSQVQTEAFF.

This clone was counted a few times. The gene calls are TRBV9 and TRBJ1-3; 10 nucleotides match TRBD1. There are 15 residues in the CDR3. V shed 8 bases, J shed 0 bases, and the junction held 5 bases outside the gene matches. From germline, CDR1 is SGDLS and CDR2 YYNGEE. The CDR3 DNA is TGTGCCAGGACAGGGGGCGTCCTCTCTGGAAACACCATATATTTT. Protein product: CARTGGVLSGNTIYF.

This chain uses TRBV6-5 with TRBJ2-2; perhaps TRBD1 as D (5 bases). Looked up from germline, CDR1 is MNHEY and CDR2 is SVGAGI. This CDR3 is 13 amino acids long. V was trimmed by 0 bases and J by 14 bases, leaving 13 bases between them. The CDR3: CASSYSPAGSLFF. As DNA, the CDR3 is TGTGCCAGCAGTTACTCCCCGGCAGGGTCCCTGTTTTTT.